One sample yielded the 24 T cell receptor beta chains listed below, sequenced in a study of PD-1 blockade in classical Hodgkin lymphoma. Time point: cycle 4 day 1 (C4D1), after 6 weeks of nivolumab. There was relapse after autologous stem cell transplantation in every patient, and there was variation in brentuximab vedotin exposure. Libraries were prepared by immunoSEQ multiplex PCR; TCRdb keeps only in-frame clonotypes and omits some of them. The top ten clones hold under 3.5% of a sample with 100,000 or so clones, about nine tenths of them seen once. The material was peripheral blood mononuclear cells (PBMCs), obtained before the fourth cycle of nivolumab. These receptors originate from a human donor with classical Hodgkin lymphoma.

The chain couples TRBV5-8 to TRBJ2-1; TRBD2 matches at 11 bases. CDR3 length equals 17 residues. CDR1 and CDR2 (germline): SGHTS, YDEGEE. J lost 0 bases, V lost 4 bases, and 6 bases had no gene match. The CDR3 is CASSPRTSGLSYNEQFF. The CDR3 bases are TGTGCCAGCAGCCCCAGGACTAGCGGGCTCTCCTACAATGAGCAGTTCTTC.

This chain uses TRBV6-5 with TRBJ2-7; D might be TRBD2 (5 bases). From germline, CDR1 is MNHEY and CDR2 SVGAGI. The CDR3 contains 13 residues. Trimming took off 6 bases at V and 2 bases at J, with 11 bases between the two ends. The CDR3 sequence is CASSPGGTYEQYF. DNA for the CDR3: TGTGCCAGCAGCCCCGGAGGAACCTACGAGCAGTACTTC.

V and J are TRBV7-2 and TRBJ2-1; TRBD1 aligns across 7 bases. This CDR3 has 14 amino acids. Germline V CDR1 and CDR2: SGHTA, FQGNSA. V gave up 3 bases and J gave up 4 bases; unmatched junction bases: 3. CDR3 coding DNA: TGTGCCAGCAGCTTGCCGGGACAGTACAATGAGCAGTTCTTC. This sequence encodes CASSLPGQYNEQFF.

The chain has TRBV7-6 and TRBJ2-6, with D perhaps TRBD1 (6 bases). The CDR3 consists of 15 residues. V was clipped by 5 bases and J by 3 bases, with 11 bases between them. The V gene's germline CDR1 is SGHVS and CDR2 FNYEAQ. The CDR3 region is CASSKQGNGANVLTF. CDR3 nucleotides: TGTGCCAGCAGCAAACAGGGTAATGGGGCCAACGTCCTGACTTTC.

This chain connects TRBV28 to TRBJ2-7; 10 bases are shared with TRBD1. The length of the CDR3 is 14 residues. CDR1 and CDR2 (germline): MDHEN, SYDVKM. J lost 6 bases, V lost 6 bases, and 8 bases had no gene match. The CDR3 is CASRGGTGVVEQYF. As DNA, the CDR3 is TGTGCCAGCAGGGGCGGGACAGGGGTGGTCGAGCAGTACTTC.

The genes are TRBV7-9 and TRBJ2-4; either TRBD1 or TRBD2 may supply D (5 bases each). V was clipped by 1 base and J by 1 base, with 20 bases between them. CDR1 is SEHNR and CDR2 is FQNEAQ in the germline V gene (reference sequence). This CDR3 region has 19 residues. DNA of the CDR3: TGTGCCAGCAGCTTAGGCTCCTTCCTGAGGGACCAGGCCAAAAACATTCAGTACTTC. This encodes CASSLGSFLRDQAKNIQYF.

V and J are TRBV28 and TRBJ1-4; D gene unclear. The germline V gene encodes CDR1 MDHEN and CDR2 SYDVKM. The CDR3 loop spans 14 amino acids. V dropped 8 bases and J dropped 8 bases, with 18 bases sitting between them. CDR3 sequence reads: CASCPRALSEKLFF. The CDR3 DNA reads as TGTGCCAGCTGCCCCCGGGCCCTCAGCGAAAAACTGTTTTTT.

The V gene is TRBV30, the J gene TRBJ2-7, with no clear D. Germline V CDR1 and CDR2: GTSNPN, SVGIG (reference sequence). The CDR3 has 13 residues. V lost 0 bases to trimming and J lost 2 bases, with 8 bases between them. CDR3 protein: CAWSVLAPYEQYF. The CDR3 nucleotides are TGTGCCTGGAGTGTACTGGCCCCCTACGAGCAGTACTTC.

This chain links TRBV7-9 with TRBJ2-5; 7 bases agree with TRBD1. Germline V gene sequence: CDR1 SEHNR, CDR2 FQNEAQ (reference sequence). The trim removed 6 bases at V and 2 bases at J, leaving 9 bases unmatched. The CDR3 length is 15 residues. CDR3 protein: CASSQTGQQQETQYF. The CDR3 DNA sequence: TGTGCCAGCAGTCAGACGGGACAGCAACAAGAGACCCAGTACTTC.

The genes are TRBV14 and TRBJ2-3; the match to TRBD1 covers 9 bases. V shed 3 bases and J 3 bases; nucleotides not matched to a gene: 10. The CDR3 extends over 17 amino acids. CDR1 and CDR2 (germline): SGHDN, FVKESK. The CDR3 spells CASSHQTGGGSTDTQYF. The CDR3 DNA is TGTGCCAGCAGCCACCAAACAGGGGGCGGAAGTACAGATACGCAGTATTTT.

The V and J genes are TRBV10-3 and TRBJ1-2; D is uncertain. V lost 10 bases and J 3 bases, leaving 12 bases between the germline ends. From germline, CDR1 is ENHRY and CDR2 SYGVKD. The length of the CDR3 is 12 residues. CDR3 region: CATTTADYGYTF. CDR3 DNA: TGTGCCACGACCACGGCAGACTATGGCTACACCTTC.

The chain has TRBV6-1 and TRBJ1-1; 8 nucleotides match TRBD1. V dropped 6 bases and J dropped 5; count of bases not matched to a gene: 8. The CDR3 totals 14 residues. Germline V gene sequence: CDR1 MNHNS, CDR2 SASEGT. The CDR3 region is CASREQGVVTEAFF. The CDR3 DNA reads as TGTGCCAGCAGGGAACAGGGGGTTGTAACTGAAGCTTTCTTT.

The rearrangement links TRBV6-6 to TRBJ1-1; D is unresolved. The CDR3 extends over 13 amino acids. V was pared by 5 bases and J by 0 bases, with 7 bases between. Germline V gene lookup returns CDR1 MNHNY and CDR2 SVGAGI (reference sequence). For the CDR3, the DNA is TGTGCCAGCAGTAAGACGTTGAACACTGAAGCTTTCTTT. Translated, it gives CASSKTLNTEAFF.

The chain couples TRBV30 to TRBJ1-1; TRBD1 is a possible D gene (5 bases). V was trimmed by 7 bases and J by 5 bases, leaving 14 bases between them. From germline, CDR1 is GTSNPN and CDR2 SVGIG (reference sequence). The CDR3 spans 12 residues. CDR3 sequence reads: CASQAGRTEAFF. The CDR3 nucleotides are TGTGCCTCCCAAGCAGGGCGGACTGAAGCTTTCTTT.

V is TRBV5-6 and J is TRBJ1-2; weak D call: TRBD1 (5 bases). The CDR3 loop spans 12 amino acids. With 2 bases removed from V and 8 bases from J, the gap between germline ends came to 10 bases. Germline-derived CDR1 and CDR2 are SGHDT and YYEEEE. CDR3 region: CASSFLGGGYTF. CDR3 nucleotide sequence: TGTGCCAGCAGCTTTCTCGGGGGAGGCTACACCTTC.

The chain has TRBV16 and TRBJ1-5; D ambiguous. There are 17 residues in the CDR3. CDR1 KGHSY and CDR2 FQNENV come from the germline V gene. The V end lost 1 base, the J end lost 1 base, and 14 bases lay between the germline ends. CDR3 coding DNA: TGTGCCAGCAGCCAATACCTCGGTTTCAGGAGCAATCAGCCCCAGCATTTT. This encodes CASSQYLGFRSNQPQHF.

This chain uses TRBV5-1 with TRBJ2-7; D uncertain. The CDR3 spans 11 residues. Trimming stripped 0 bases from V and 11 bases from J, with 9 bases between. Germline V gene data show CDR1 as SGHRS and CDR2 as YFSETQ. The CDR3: CASSLGIWKYF. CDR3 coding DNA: TGCGCCAGCAGCTTGGGGATTTGGAAGTACTTC.

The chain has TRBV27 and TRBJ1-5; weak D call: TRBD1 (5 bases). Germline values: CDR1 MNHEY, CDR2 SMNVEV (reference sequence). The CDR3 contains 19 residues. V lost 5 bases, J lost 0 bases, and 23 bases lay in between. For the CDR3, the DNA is TGTGCCAGCAGTCCCCACTACCTTCAAGGGGAAATTAGCAATCAGCCCCAGCATTTT. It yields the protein CASSPHYLQGEISNQPQHF.

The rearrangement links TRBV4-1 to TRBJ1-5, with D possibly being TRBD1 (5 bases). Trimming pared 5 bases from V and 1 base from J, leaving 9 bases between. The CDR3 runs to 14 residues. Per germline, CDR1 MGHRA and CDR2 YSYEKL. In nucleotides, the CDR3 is TGCGCCAGCAGCGGGACGGACAGCAATCAGCCCCAGCATTTT. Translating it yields CASSGTDSNQPQHF.

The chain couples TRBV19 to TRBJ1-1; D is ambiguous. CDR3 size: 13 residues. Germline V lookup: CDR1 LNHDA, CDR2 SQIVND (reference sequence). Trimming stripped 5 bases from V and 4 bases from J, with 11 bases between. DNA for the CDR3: TGTGCCAGTAGTGTCAGGTGGGGCACTGAAGCTTTCTTT. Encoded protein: CASSVRWGTEAFF. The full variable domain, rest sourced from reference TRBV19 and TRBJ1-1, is DGGITQSPKYLFRKEGQNVTLSCEQNLNHDAMYWYRQDPGQGLRLIYYSQIVNDFQKGDIAEGYSVSREKKESFPLTVTSAQKNPTAFYLCASSVRWGTEAFFGQGTRLTVV.

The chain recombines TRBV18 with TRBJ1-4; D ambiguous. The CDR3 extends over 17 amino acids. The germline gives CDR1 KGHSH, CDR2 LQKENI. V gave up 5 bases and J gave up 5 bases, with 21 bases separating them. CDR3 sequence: CASSSRPSVAMNEKLFF. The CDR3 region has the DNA TGTGCCAGCTCATCGAGACCCTCGGTAGCCATGAATGAAAAACTGTTTTTT.

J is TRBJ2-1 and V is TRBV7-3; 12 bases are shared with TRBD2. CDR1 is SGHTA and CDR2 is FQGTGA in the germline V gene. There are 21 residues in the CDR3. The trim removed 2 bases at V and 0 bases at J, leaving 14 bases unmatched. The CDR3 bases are TGTGCCAGCAGCTTAGCCCGACTAGCGGGGGATCTTAGTGACTCCTACAATGAGCAGTTCTTC. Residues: CASSLARLAGDLSDSYNEQFF.

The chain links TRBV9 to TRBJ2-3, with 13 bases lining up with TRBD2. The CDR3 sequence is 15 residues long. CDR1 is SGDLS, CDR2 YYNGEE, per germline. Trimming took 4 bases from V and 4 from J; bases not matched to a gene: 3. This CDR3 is CASSTSGGAADTQYF. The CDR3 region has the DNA TGTGCCAGCAGCACTAGCGGGGGGGCGGCAGATACGCAGTATTTT.

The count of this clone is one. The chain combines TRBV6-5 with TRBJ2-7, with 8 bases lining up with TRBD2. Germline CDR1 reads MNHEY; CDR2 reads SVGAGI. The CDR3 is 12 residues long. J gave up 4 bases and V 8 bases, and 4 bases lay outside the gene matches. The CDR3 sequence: CASGGGRYEQYF. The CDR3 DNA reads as TGTGCCAGCGGCGGGGGGAGGTACGAGCAGTACTTC.